A selection of T cell receptor beta chains follows, all from one sample in a study of PD-1 blockade in classical Hodgkin lymphoma. Clones were sequenced by immunoSEQ multiplex PCR, and TCRdb holds only the in-frame ones, with some missing. The sample contains around 24,000 clones, roughly two thirds of which appear only once. Here the sequenced sample was peripheral blood mononuclear cells (PBMCs), taken before the second cycle of nivolumab. Receptor source: a human donor with classical Hodgkin lymphoma. The CDR3 runs from the conserved cysteine through the conserved F or W. The D gene is left open where the match is weak. Clone size is not always given. Where it is, it says once, few, many or a class for expanded clones.

j_gene: TRBJ2-3; v_gene: TRBV7-9; abundance: .; d_gene: TRBD2; CDR3nt: TGTGCCAGCAGCGTAATAGGGACTAGTCTAGATACGCAGTATTTT; CDR3aa: CASSVIGTSLDTQYF
j_gene: TRBJ1-5; v_gene: TRBV5-5; abundance: .; d_gene: TRBD1; CDR3nt: TGTGCCAGCAGCTCGGTAACAGGGGATATCGGCAATCAGCCCCAGCATTTT; CDR3aa: CASSSVTGDIGNQPQHF
j_gene: TRBJ2-7; v_gene: TRBV11-2; abundance: few; d_gene: TRBD1; CDR3nt: TGTGCCAGCAGCTCCGCGACAGGGGGTGTCTACGAGCAGTACTTC; CDR3aa: CASSSATGGVYEQYF
j_gene: TRBJ2-7; v_gene: TRBV25-1; abundance: many; d_gene: .; CDR3nt: TGTGCCAGCAGTGAGGGGGGGCAGGGGGGGTACGAGCAGTACTTC; CDR3aa: CASSEGGQGGYEQYF
j_gene: TRBJ1-2; v_gene: TRBV19; abundance: few; d_gene: .; CDR3nt: TGTGCCAGTAGTATAGGCAACCACTATGGCTACACCTTC; CDR3aa: CASSIGNHYGYTF
j_gene: TRBJ2-7; v_gene: TRBV5-8; abundance: .; d_gene: .; CDR3nt: TGTGCCAGCAGCCCGTACAGGGGACTAGGTTACGAGCAGTACTTC; CDR3aa: CASSPYRGLGYEQYF
j_gene: TRBJ1-4; v_gene: TRBV18; abundance: .; d_gene: .; CDR3nt: TGTGCCAGCTCACCCCGGTCTGAAAAACTGTTTTTT; CDR3aa: CASSPRSEKLFF
j_gene: TRBJ2-1; v_gene: TRBV25-1; abundance: .; d_gene: TRBD1; CDR3nt: TGTGCCAGCAGGCAAACAGGGGTTGAGCAGTTCTTC; CDR3aa: CASRQTGVEQFF
j_gene: TRBJ1-3; v_gene: TRBV30; abundance: .; d_gene: .; CDR3nt: TGTGCCTGGAGTGAAGGGACATCCTCTGGAAACACCATATATTTT; CDR3aa: CAWSEGTSSGNTIYF
j_gene: TRBJ1-3; v_gene: TRBV4-3; abundance: few; d_gene: .; CDR3nt: TGCGCCAGCAGCCTAGGTACAGGGTATGGAAACACCATATATTTT; CDR3aa: CASSLGTGYGNTIYF
j_gene: TRBJ2-6; v_gene: TRBV4-3; abundance: .; d_gene: .; CDR3nt: TGCGCCAGCAGCCAAGAAACCCTCACAGCAGGGGCCAACGTCCTGACTTTC; CDR3aa: CASSQETLTAGANVLTF
j_gene: TRBJ2-5; v_gene: TRBV9; abundance: .; d_gene: TRBD1; CDR3nt: TGTGCCAGCAGCGTAGTCGGGACAGCAGGGGAGACCCAGTACTTC; CDR3aa: CASSVVGTAGETQYF